This TCR beta chain was obtained from a study of blood T cell repertoires in COVID-19. This table comes from immunoSEQ multiplex PCR, and its TCRdb copy is limited to in-frame clones, with some not included. The data contain roughly 12,000 clones, 80% to 95% of them seen just once; the ten biggest clones take up about 28%. Germline lookup yields CDR1 SGDLS and CDR2 YYNGEE. The CDR3 has 17 residues. The junction had 5 bases not matched to a gene; V was cut back by 2 bases and J by 2 bases. Sequenced: peripheral blood. The chain joins TRBV9 to TRBJ2-6; 9 nucleotides match TRBD1. The TCR was taken from a woman aged 65 to 85 with active COVID-19. CDR3 amino acids: CASSVGQGNTGANVLTF. The CDR3 DNA reads as TGTGCCAGCAGCGTCGGACAGGGGAACACTGGGGCCAACGTCCTGACTTTC.